Listed below are T cell receptor beta chains from one sample, sequenced in a study of T cell responses to AZD1222 COVID-19 vaccine. Clones were read by immunoSEQ multiplex PCR, and TCRdb kept only the in-frame ones, dropping some. Of around 78,000 clones in the sample, 90% were seen once. Sequencing used peripheral blood, obtained 28 days after the second AZD1222 dose. The receptors come from an adult who received the AZD1222 COVID-19 vaccine. Each CDR3 is given with its conserved first and last residue. The D gene is left open where the match is weak. Clone size appears in some rows only: once, few, many, or a class for an expanded clone.

clone_size,v_call,j_call,d_call,cdr3_nt,cdr3_aa
-,TRBV6-6,TRBJ1-6,-,TGTGCCAGCAGTTACGGCTCACAGGGTGGTGATTCACCCCTCCACTTT,CASSYGSQGGDSPLHF
-,TRBV2,TRBJ2-2,-,TGTGCCAGCAGACCGGGTTCGGGGGTCGGGGAGCTGTTTTTT,CASRPGSGVGELFF
-,TRBV7-2,TRBJ1-5,-,TGTGCCAGCAGCTTAGGTGGGTACAATCAGCCCCAGCATTTT,CASSLGGYNQPQHF
once,TRBV18,TRBJ2-1,-,TGTGCCAGCTCACCAAGCTCCTACAATGAGCAGTTCTTC,CASSPSSYNEQFF
-,TRBV9,TRBJ2-7,-,TGTGCCAGCAGCGTAGCTATCGACCGAACCTACGAGCAGTACTTC,CASSVAIDRTYEQYF
-,TRBV5-4,TRBJ2-7,-,TGTGCCAGCAGCCAAGCTGGACAGTGGACCTACGAGCAGTACTTC,CASSQAGQWTYEQYF
-,TRBV6-5,TRBJ2-1,-,TGTGCCAGCAGGGGAACTAGTATAAATGAGCAGTTCTTC,CASRGTSINEQFF
once,TRBV30,TRBJ2-7,-,TGTGCCTGGAGTCTGACCGTTCCCTACGAGCAGTACTTC,CAWSLTVPYEQYF
-,TRBV29-1,TRBJ2-7,TRBD1,TGCAGCGTCGAGCTCCGGACAGGGGTCTTCAACGAGCAGTACTTC,CSVELRTGVFNEQYF
once,TRBV10-3,TRBJ1-3,-,TGTGCCACGGAACTCGATTTGGGGGCAGGGGCTGGAAACACCATATATTTT,CATELDLGAGAGNTIYF
-,TRBV11-2,TRBJ1-3,-,TGTGCCAGCAGCTTAGGGGTCGCCTCCTCTGGAAACACCATATATTTT,CASSLGVASSGNTIYF
-,TRBV3-1/TRBV3-2,TRBJ2-5,TRBD2,TGTGCCAGCAGCTTCTACCCCCCGGGACTAGCGGGAGGGAGGGCAGAGACCCAGTACTTC,CASSFYPPGLAGGRAETQYF
few,TRBV27,TRBJ1-1,-,TGTGCCAGCAGGCCCGGCAGGGGCTTGCTGTCTGAAGCTTTCTTT,CASRPGRGLLSEAFF
-,TRBV7-6,TRBJ1-2,TRBD1,TGTGCCAGCAGCTTAGGTCAGGGGGACGGAGGTTATGGCTACACCTTC,CASSLGQGDGGYGYTF
few,TRBV19,TRBJ1-3,TRBD1,TGTGCCAGTAGTTCCCGGGACAGGTTAACCATATATTTT,CASSSRDRLTIYF
-,TRBV5-1,TRBJ1-1,-,TGCGCCAGCAGCTTGTCATCGACAAACACTGAAGCTTTCTTT,CASSLSSTNTEAFF
once,TRBV9,TRBJ2-1,TRBD2,TGTGCCAGCAGCCTCCGAGGGGAGGGGAGGCATGAGCAGTTCTTC,CASSLRGEGRHEQFF
once,TRBV11-3,TRBJ2-2,TRBD1,TGTGCCAGCAGCTTAATACCGGGACAGGGAGGAGCCGGGGAGCTGTTTTTT,CASSLIPGQGGAGELFF
-,TRBV9,TRBJ1-1,-,TGTGCCAGCAGCGTCTTGGGGGACACTGAAGCTTTCTTT,CASSVLGDTEAFF
-,TRBV3-1/TRBV3-2,TRBJ1-2,-,TGTGCCAGCAGCCAAGATAATAGAGGGGCAACTCCCTATGGCTACACCTTC,CASSQDNRGATPYGYTF
-,TRBV7-9,TRBJ1-4,-,TGTGCCAGCAGCCCCACCCCGGGACAAGGGGAAAAACTGTTTTTT,CASSPTPGQGEKLFF
-,TRBV5-8,TRBJ1-5,-,TGTGCCAGCACCCTCAAGTTCGCCCAATGGGGCAATCAGCCCCAGCATTTT,CASTLKFAQWGNQPQHF
-,TRBV3-1/TRBV3-2,TRBJ2-7,-,TGTGCCAGCAGCCAATTTGGCAGGACGGCACGGGGCGAGCAGTACTTC,CASSQFGRTARGEQYF
-,TRBV9,TRBJ1-1,-,TGTGCCAGCAGTGTTGGGGGGGCATCTAGGACTGAAGCTTTCTTT,CASSVGGASRTEAFF
-,TRBV30,TRBJ1-2,-,TGTGCCTGGAGGCAGATCGCCTCGGGCTATGGCTACACCTTC,CAWRQIASGYGYTF
-,TRBV15,TRBJ2-1,-,TGTGCCACCAGCAGACAGGGCGTCTCCTACAATGAGCAGTTCTTC,CATSRQGVSYNEQFF
-,TRBV11-3,TRBJ2-3,-,TGTGCCAGCACCGGGGGGCGGGAGTGGGAGGATACGCAGTATTTT,CASTGGREWEDTQYF
-,TRBV7-2,TRBJ1-2,-,TGTGCCAGCAGCTTAATTGGGCCGGGTGGCTACACCTTC,CASSLIGPGGYTF
-,TRBV5-6,TRBJ2-1,TRBD2,TGTGCCAGCAGCCATCATGTAGCGGGGTATCACAATGAGCAGTTCTTC,CASSHHVAGYHNEQFF
-,TRBV5-1,TRBJ2-7,-,TGCGCCAGCAGCTTGGATCTAGCCGGGGTGTTGCCCGAGCAGTACTTC,CASSLDLAGVLPEQYF
-,TRBV6-5,TRBJ2-7,TRBD1,TGTGCCAGCAGTTCCGACAGGGGCTTCTACGAGCAGTACTTC,CASSSDRGFYEQYF
-,TRBV30,TRBJ2-5,-,TGTGCCTGGAGTTTTACAAGGGTGACGAAGACCCAGTACTTC,CAWSFTRVTKTQYF
-,TRBV5-1,TRBJ2-1,TRBD1,TGCGCCAGCAGCCTGAGGGACAGTTCGTACAATGAGCAGTTCTTC,CASSLRDSSYNEQFF
-,TRBV25-1,TRBJ2-1,TRBD2,TGTGCCAGCACCCTAACGGGGGGTGAGCAGTTCTTC,CASTLTGGEQFF
-,TRBV3-1/TRBV3-2,TRBJ2-7,-,TGTGCCAGCAGCCCGGCCCGAACAGGGATAACCTACGAGCAGTACTTC,CASSPARTGITYEQYF
few,TRBV30,TRBJ2-1,-,TGTGCCTGGAGTAGAGTGGGAGAGACCTACAATGAGCAGTTCTTC,CAWSRVGETYNEQFF
-,TRBV29-1,TRBJ2-1,TRBD1,TGCAGCGTTACACGGACAGGCTCCCTCTACGAGCAGTTCTTC,CSVTRTGSLYEQFF
-,TRBV6-4,TRBJ1-5,-,TGTGCCAGCAGTGGGGAGTATAGCAATCAGCCCCAGCATTTT,CASSGEYSNQPQHF
-,TRBV10-3,TRBJ1-2,-,TGTGCCATCAGCGAGGGCATACCGGGATCTTGGGGCTACACCTTC,CAISEGIPGSWGYTF
-,TRBV12-3/TRBV12-4,TRBJ1-2,-,TGTGCCAGTTATGGGGGGTATGGCTACACCTTC,CASYGGYGYTF
-,TRBV18,TRBJ1-5,-,TGTGCCAGCTCACCCCCGGGAGGTAATCAGCCCCAGCATTTT,CASSPPGGNQPQHF
-,TRBV5-6,TRBJ2-3,-,TGTGCCAGCAGCTTAGTCCCCGGTTCCACAGATACGCAGTATTTT,CASSLVPGSTDTQYF
few,TRBV7-2,TRBJ2-1,-,TGTGCCAGCAGCCCGGGTGCGGAGCAGTTCTTC,CASSPGAEQFF
-,TRBV4-2,TRBJ2-7,TRBD2,TGTGCCAGCAGCCAAGTCGCACTAGCGGGGCCTCTTATCTACGAGCAGTACTTC,CASSQVALAGPLIYEQYF
-,TRBV5-5,TRBJ2-5,TRBD1,TGTGCCAGCAGCTTATCTACAGGGGATTTGGGCTCCCAGTACTTC,CASSLSTGDLGSQYF
-,TRBV2,TRBJ1-4,-,TGTGCCAGCAGTTCCGGGACCCGAGGGGAAAAACTGTTTTTT,CASSSGTRGEKLFF
-,TRBV4-1,TRBJ1-3,-,TGCGCCAGCAGCCAACGAAGTTCCTCTGGAAACACCATATATTTT,CASSQRSSSGNTIYF
-,TRBV11-2,TRBJ2-2,TRBD1,TGTGCCAGCCGACAGGGGATCGGGGAGCTGTTTTTT,CASRQGIGELFF
few,TRBV5-6,TRBJ1-1,-,TGTGCCAGCAGCTGGGGAACCGGGACGGATGAAGCTTTCTTT,CASSWGTGTDEAFF
-,TRBV5-4,TRBJ1-1,-,TGTGCCAGCAGCGCCAAGACAGGCAGGAACACTGAAGCTTTCTTT,CASSAKTGRNTEAFF
-,TRBV7-7,TRBJ2-5,TRBD1,TGTGCCAGCAGCTTAGCCGGGACAGTCCAAGAGACCCAGTACTTC,CASSLAGTVQETQYF
once,TRBV30,TRBJ1-2,-,TGTGCGGGGGGGGTGACCGGAGGGATATTGGGCTACACCTTC,CAGGVTGGILGYTF
-,TRBV4-2,TRBJ1-4,-,TGTGCCAGCAGCCAAGACACCGCGAAGAATGAAAAACTGTTTTTT,CASSQDTAKNEKLFF
-,TRBV5-1,TRBJ2-5,TRBD1,TGCGCCAGCAGCTTGGGAAACAGGGGGCAAGAGACCCAGTACTTC,CASSLGNRGQETQYF
-,TRBV7-7,TRBJ2-3,-,TGTGCCAGCAGCCTTGCGGGGTTAAGCACAGATACGCAGTATTTT,CASSLAGLSTDTQYF
-,TRBV7-3,TRBJ2-3,-,TGTGCCAGCAGCCTTCTCGGGCAGGGGAAGTATTTT,CASSLLGQGKYF
-,TRBV7-6,TRBJ1-4,-,TGTGCCAGCAGCTTAGCGACAGGAGAAAAACTGTTTTTT,CASSLATGEKLFF